This paragraph covers one T cell receptor beta chain sequence. The antigen is not known. These data belong to a study of identical twins. Study observations and caveats: Reduced insertions were recorded for abundant cord blood beta clonotypes, with no such pattern in memory repertoires. Compared with unrelated sharing, twin-shared out-of-frame alpha sequences had more low-probability sequences.

Trimming removed 6 bases from V and 5 bases from J; junction bases left unmatched: 9. The CDR3 length is 16 residues. CDR1 MNHNS and CDR2 SASEGT come from the germline V gene. Template switching, a step in the protocol, added a universal primer site, and cDNA carried unique molecular identifiers. TCRdb reanalysed the 5' RACE reads using MiXCR and keeps one entry per CDR3 protein. The table shows 200,000 to 250,000 distinct CDR3 sequences, with 10% to 15% occurring only once. These same data were also listed under a study on yellow fever vaccine responses in identical twins.

V and J are TRBV6-1 and TRBJ2-2, with TRBD2 identical over 10 bases. The clonotype comes from a woman aged 18 to 35 in good health. The specimen was memory (CD45RO+) T cells sorted from blood. CDR3 coding DNA: TGTGCCAGCAGCCAGATAGCGGGGGGCAATACCGGGGAGCTGTTTTTT. Amino acids: CASSQIAGGNTGELFF.